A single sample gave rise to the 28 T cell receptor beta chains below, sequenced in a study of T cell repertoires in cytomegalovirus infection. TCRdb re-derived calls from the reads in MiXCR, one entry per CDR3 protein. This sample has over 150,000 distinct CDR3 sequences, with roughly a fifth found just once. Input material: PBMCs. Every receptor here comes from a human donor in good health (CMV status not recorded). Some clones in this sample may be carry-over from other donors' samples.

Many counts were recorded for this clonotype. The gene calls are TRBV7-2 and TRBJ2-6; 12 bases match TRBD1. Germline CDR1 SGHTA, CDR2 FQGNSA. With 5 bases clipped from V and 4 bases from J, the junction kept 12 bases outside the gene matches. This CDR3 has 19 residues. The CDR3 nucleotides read TGTGCCAGCAGCCTAGTCCCGGGACAGGGGGCCGAGGGGGCCAACGTCCTGACTTTC. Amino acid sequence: CASSLVPGQGAEGANVLTF.

Written as DNA, the CDR3 is TGTGCCAGCGGTCGGGGTGAGAAGACCCAGTACTTC. Protein: CASGRGEKTQYF. This chain connects TRBV7-9 to TRBJ2-5, with D possibly being TRBD2 (5 bases). The CDR3 has 12 residues. The V end was cut by 8 bases, the J end by 6 bases, with 13 bases between. The germline V gene has CDR1 SEHNR and CDR2 FQNEAQ (reference sequence).

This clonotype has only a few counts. CDR3 sequence reads: CASSLRGPNLPKNIQYF. The DNA for the CDR3 is TGTGCCAGCAGCTTACGAGGGCCGAATCTCCCCAAAAACATTCAGTACTTC. The chain recombines TRBV13 with TRBJ2-4, with D possibly TRBD2 on 5 matching bases. Germline V gene sequence: CDR1 PRHDT, CDR2 FYEKMQ (reference sequence). The CDR3 totals 17 residues. V lost 2 bases, J lost 2 bases, and 16 bases lay in between.

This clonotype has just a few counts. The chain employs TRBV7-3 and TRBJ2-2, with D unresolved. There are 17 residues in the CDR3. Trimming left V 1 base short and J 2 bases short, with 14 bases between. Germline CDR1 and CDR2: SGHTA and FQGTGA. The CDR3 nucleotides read TGTGCCAGCAGCTTAAAAGTCCTCGGCGGCAACACCGGGGAGCTGTTTTTT. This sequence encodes CASSLKVLGGNTGELFF.

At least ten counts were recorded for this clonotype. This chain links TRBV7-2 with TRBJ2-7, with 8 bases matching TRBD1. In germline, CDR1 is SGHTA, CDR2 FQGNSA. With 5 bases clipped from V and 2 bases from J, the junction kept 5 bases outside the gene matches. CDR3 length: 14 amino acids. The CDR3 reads CASSMYRGTYEQYF. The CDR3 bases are TGTGCCAGCAGCATGTACAGGGGGACCTACGAGCAGTACTTC. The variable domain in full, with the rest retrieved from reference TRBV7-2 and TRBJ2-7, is GAGVSQSPSNKVTEKGKDVELRCDPISGHTALYWYRQSLGQGLEFLIYFQGNSAPDKSGLPSDRFSAERTGGSVSTLTIQRTQQEDSAVYLCASSMYRGTYEQYFGPGTRLTVT.

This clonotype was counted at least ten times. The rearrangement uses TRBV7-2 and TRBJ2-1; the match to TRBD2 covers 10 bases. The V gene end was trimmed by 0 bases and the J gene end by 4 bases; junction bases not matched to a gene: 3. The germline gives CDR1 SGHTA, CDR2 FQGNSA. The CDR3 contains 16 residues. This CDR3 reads CASSLASSGGYNEQFF. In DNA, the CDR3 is TGTGCCAGCAGCTTAGCGAGTAGCGGGGGGTACAATGAGCAGTTCTTC.

CDR3 sequence (DNA): TGTGCCAGTAGTCCCAGGGACAGGGGGCTTCGCTACACCTTC. It yields the protein CASSPRDRGLRYTF. The chain carries TRBV19 and TRBJ1-2, with 12 positions matching TRBD1. The V segment lost 5 bases and the J segment 9 bases; nucleotides outside the gene matches: 7. The CDR3 consists of 14 residues. Germline V lookup: CDR1 LNHDA, CDR2 SQIVND (reference sequence). Using reference TRBV19 and TRBJ1-2 for the parts outside the CDR3, the full variable domain is DGGITQSPKYLFRKEGQNVTLSCEQNLNHDAMYWYRQDPGQGLRLIYYSQIVNDFQKGDIAEGYSVSREKKESFPLTVTSAQKNPTAFYLCASSPRDRGLRYTFGSGTRLTVV.

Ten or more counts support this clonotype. The CDR3 sequence: CATGGTGYGYEQYF. For the CDR3, the DNA is TGTGCCACCGGGGGGACGGGCTATGGCTACGAGCAGTACTTC. The gene calls are TRBV6-5 and TRBJ2-7; 7 nucleotides line up with TRBD2. Germline values: CDR1 MNHEY, CDR2 SVGAGI. The ends lost 10 bases at V and 3 bases at J; junction bases unmatched: 12. This CDR3 region has 14 residues.

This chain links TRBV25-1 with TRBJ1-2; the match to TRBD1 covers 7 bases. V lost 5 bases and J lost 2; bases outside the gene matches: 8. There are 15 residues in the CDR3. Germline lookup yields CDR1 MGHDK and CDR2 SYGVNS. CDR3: CASSYPTGLNYGYTF. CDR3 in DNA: TGTGCCAGCAGTTACCCGACAGGGTTGAACTATGGCTACACCTTC.

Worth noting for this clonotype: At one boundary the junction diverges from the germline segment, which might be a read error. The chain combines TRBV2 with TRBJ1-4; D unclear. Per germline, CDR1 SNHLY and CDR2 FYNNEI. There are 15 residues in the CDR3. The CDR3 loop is CANSEWGGTNEKLFF. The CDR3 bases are TGTGCCAACAGTGAATGGGGAGGCACTAATGAAAAACTGTTTTTT.

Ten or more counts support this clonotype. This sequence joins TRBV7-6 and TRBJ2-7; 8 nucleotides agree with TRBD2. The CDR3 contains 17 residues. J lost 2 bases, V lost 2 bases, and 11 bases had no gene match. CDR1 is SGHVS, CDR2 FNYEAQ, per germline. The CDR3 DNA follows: TGTGCCAGCAGCTTAAATATTCGGGGGGGATTGACCTACGAGCAGTACTTC. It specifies CASSLNIRGGLTYEQYF.

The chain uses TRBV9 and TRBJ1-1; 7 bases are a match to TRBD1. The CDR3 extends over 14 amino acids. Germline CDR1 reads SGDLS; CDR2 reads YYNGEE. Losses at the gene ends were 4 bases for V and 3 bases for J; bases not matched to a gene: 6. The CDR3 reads CASSPFGQDTEAFF. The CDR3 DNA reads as TGTGCCAGCAGCCCCTTCGGACAGGACACTGAAGCTTTCTTT. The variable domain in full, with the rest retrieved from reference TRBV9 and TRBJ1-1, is DSGVTQTPKHLITATGQRVTLRCSPRSGDLSVYWYQQSLDQGLQFLIQYYNGEERAKGNILERFSAQQFPDLHSELNLSSLELGDSALYFCASSPFGQDTEAFFGQGTRLTVV.

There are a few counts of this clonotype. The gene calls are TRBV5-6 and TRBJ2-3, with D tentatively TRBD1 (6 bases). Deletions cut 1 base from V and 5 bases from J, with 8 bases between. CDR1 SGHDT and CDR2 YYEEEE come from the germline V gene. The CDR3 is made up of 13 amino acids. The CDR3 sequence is CASSLKGVDTQYF. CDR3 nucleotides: TGTGCCAGCAGCTTGAAGGGGGTAGATACGCAGTATTTT.

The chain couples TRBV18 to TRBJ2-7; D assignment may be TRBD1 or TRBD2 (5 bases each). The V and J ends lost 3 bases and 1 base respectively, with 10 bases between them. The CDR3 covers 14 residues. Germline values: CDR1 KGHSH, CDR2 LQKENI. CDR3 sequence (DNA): TGTGCCAGCTCACCGGGGACGGAGTCCTACGAGCAGTACTTC. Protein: CASSPGTESYEQYF. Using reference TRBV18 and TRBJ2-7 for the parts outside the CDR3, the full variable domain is NAGVMQNPRHLVRRRGQEARLRCSPMKGHSHVYWYRQLPEEGLKFMVYLQKENIIDESGMPKERFSAEFPKEGPSILRIQQVVRGDSAAYFCASSPGTESYEQYFGPGTRLTVT.

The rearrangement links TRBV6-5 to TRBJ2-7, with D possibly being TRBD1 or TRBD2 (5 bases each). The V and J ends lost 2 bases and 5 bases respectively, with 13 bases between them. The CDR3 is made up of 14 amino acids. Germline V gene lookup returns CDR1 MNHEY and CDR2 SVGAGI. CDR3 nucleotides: TGTGCCAGCAGTTACGGTGGGGGATTCCACGAGCAGTACTTC. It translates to CASSYGGGFHEQYF.

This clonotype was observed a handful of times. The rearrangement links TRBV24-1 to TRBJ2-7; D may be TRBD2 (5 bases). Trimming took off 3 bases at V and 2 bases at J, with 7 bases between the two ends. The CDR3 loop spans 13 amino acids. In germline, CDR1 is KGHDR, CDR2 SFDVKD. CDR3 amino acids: CATSDPGAYEQYF. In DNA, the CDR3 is TGTGCCACCAGTGATCCCGGGGCCTACGAGCAGTACTTC.

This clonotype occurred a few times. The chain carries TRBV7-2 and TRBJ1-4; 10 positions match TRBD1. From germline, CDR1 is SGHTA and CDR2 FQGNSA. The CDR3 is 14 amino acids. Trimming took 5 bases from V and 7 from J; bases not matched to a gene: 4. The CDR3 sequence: CASSRTGGTEKLFF. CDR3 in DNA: TGTGCCAGCAGCCGGACAGGGGGAACTGAAAAACTGTTTTTT.

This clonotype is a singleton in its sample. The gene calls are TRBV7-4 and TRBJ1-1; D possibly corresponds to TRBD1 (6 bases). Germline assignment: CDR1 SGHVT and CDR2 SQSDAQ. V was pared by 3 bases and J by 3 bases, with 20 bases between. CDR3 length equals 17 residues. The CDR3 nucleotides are TGTGCCAGCAGCTTGGCGGGAGGGGCAGGGGACCACACTGAAGCTTTCTTT. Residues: CASSLAGGAGDHTEAFF.

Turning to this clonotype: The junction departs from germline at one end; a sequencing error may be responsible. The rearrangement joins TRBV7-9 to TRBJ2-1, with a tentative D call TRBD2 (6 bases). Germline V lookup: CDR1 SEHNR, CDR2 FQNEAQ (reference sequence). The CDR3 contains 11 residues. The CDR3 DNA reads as TGTGCCAGTCAAAACGGGACTTCTCTGTACTTC. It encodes CASQNGTSLYF.

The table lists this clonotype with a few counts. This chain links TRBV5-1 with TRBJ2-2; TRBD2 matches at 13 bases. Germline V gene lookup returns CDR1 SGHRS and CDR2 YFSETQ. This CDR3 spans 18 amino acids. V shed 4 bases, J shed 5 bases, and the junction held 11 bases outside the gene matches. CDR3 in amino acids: CASSPGLAGRGRTGELFF. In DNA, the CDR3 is TGCGCCAGCAGCCCGGGACTAGCGGGGAGAGGTCGAACCGGGGAGCTGTTTTTT.

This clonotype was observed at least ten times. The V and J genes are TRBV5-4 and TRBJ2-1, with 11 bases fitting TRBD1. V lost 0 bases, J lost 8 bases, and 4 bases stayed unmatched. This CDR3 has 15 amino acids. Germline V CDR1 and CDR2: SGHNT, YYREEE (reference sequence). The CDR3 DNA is TGTGCCAGCAGCTTGGAGGGACAGGGGGTCCATGAGCAGTTCTTC. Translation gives CASSLEGQGVHEQFF.

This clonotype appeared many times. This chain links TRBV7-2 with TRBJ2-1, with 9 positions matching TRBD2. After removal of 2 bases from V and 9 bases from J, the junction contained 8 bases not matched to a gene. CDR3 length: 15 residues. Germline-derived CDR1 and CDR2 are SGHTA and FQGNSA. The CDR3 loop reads CASSLSAGGPSEQFF. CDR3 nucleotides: TGTGCCAGCAGCTTATCTGCGGGAGGGCCCAGTGAGCAGTTCTTC.

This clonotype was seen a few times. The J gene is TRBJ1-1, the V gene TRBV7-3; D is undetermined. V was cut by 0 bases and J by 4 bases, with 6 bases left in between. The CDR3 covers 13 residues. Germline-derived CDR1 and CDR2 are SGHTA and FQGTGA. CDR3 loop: CASSLTTRTEAFF. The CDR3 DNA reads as TGTGCCAGCAGCTTAACCACTCGCACTGAAGCTTTCTTT. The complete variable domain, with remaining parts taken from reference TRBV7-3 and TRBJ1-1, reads GAGVSQTPSNKVTEKGKYVELRCDPISGHTALYWYRQSLGQGPEFLIYFQGTGAADDSGLPNDRFFAVRPEGSVSTLKIQRTERGDSAVYLCASSLTTRTEAFFGQGTRLTVV.

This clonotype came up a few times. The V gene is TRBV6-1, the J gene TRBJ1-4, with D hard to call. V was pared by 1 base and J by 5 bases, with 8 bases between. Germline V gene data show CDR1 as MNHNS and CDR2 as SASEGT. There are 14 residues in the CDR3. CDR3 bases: TGTGCCAGCAGTGAAGGGAGCCTCAATGAAAAACTGTTTTTT. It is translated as CASSEGSLNEKLFF.

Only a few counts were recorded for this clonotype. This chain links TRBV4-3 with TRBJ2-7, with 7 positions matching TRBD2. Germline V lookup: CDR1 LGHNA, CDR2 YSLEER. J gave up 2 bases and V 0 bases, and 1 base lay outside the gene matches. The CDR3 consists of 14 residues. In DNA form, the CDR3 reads TGCGCCAGCAGCCAAGAGGGAGGGGCCTACGAGCAGTACTTC. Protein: CASSQEGGAYEQYF.

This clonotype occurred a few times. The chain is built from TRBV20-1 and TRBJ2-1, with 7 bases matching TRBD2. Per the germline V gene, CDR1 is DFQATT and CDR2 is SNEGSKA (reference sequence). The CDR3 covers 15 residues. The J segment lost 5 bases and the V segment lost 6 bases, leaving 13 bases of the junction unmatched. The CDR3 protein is CSARRALGGDNEQFF. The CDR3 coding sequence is TGCAGTGCGCGCCGGGCCCTGGGAGGGGACAATGAGCAGTTCTTC.

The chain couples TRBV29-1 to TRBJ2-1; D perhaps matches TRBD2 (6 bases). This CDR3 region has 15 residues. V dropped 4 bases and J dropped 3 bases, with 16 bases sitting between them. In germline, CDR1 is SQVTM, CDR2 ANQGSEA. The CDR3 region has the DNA TGCAGCGTTGGTCCTAGTTCCGGGGGCTACAATGAGCAGTTCTTC. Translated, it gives CSVGPSSGGYNEQFF.

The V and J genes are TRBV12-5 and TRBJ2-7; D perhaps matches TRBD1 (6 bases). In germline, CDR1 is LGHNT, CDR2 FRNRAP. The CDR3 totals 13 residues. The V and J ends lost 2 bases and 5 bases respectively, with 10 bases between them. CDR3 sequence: CASGLSGAHEQYF. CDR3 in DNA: TGTGCTAGTGGTTTGTCAGGGGCCCACGAGCAGTACTTC.